This record concerns one T cell receptor (beta chain) sequence. Antigen: not known. A junction end diverges from the germline sequence, so it may reflect a read error. This sample is drawn from a study of shared clonotypes between healthy human individuals. Notes on the study in general: When compared with the clonotypes that were shared by all four sorted-subset donors, the non-shared clonotypes turned out to have lower generation probabilities.

The method was immunoSEQ multiplex PCR; TCRdb's version includes in-frame clones alone and lacks a portion of them. The repertoire holds roughly 2,300,000 clones, with 85% to 95% as singletons. The CDR3 sequence is 13 residues long. The germline CDR1 and CDR2 sequences are SGHDT and YYEEEE. Sequencing was carried out using naive CD4+ T cells from PBMCs. The subset was: CD45RA+ positively selected. The TCR comes from a man younger than 35 in good health. Some clones in this sample may be carry-over from other donors' samples. The chain uses TRBV5-6 and TRBJ1-1; no reliable D call. CDR3 in DNA: TGTGCCAGCAGCTTGATTCGGTCCCCTGAATCTTTCTTT. It translates to CASSLIRSPESFF.